The 29 T cell receptor beta chains in this list originate from one sample, sequenced in a study of technical replicates of blood from several donors. Measured with immunoSEQ multiplex PCR; TCRdb has only the in-frame clones, and not every one. The table records more than 55,000 clones, roughly 92% of them present only once. The sequenced sample consisted of T cells isolated from PBMCs. These receptors came from a human donor in good health.

The chain employs TRBV19 and TRBJ2-1, with TRBD2 matching over 10 bases. Trimming at V came to 3 bases and at J to 9 bases, leaving 8 bases not matched to a gene. The germline CDR1 and CDR2 sequences are LNHDA and SQIVND (reference sequence). The CDR3 runs 15 residues. This chain's CDR3 is CASSIGLAGEVEQFF. CDR3 bases: TGTGCCAGTAGTATTGGGCTAGCGGGAGAGGTTGAGCAGTTCTTC.

CDR3 in DNA: TGTGCCAGCAGTTTGGGACAGCTCGACGGGGGTCAGCCCCAGCATTTT. Translated, it gives CASSLGQLDGGQPQHF. The chain links TRBV28 to TRBJ1-5, with TRBD1 matching over 7 bases. This CDR3 has 16 amino acids. J was trimmed by 6 bases and V by 3 bases; bases with no gene match: 11. Per germline, CDR1 MDHEN and CDR2 SYDVKM.

The CDR3 nucleotides read TGTGCCAGCACCTTCTCTCAAGAGACCCAGTACTTC. Translated, it gives CASTFSQETQYF. The rearrangement uses TRBV7-9 and TRBJ2-5; D gene uncertain. V was pared by 7 bases and J by 2 bases, with 8 bases between. Germline lookup yields CDR1 SEHNR and CDR2 FQNEAQ (reference sequence). The CDR3 loop spans 12 amino acids.

This clone was counted between two and nine times. The rearrangement joins TRBV4-2 to TRBJ2-7, with 7 positions matching TRBD1. This CDR3 region has 14 residues. V lost 4 bases, J lost 2 bases, and 5 bases stayed unmatched. Germline V gene sequence: CDR1 LGHNA, CDR2 YNFKEQ. The DNA of the CDR3 is TGTGCCAGCAGCCGCGACCAGGGGGCCTACGAGCAGTACTTC. Amino acids: CASSRDQGAYEQYF.

V gene TRBV7-6 combines with J gene TRBJ2-3; maybe TRBD2 (6 bases). The CDR3 runs to 15 residues. V was clipped by 3 bases and J by 5 bases, with 15 bases between them. Germline-derived CDR1 and CDR2 are SGHVS and FNYEAQ. The CDR3 DNA is TGTGCCAGCAGCTTCAGGCGGGAAATCGTAGATACGCAGTATTTT. Protein: CASSFRREIVDTQYF. The complete variable domain, with remaining parts taken from reference TRBV7-6 and TRBJ2-3, reads GAGVSQSPRYKVTKRGQDVALRCDPISGHVSLYWYRQALGQGPEFLTYFNYEAQQDKSGLPNDRFSAERPEGSISTLTIQRTEQRDSAMYRCASSFRREIVDTQYFGPGTRLTVL.

The chain joins TRBV2 to TRBJ1-4; a weak D match, TRBD1 (6 bases). The CDR3 covers 13 residues. Germline CDR1 is SNHLY and CDR2 is FYNNEI. V lost 7 bases and J 6 bases, leaving 12 bases between the germline ends. This chain's CDR3 is CASIRTGYEKLFF. Written as DNA, the CDR3 is TGTGCCAGCATCCGAACAGGGTATGAAAAACTGTTTTTT.

This chain connects TRBV30 to TRBJ1-1; a possible D gene is TRBD1 (6 bases). The CDR3 extends over 12 amino acids. CDR1 is GTSNPN and CDR2 is SVGIG in the germline V gene (reference sequence). V lost 2 bases and J 11 bases, leaving 15 bases between the germline ends. Here the CDR3 DNA reads TGTGCCTGGAGTCGAGGTGACAGGAGCGCTTTCTTT. Amino acid sequence: CAWSRGDRSAFF.

In DNA, the CDR3 is TGTGCCAGCGCCCAACTAGCGCTAAGCGCAGATACGCAGTATTTT. Residues: CASAQLALSADTQYF. The chain links TRBV27 to TRBJ2-3; TRBD2 matches at 7 bases. Germline values: CDR1 MNHEY, CDR2 SMNVEV (reference sequence). The CDR3 runs 15 residues. After removal of 8 bases from V and 4 bases from J, the junction contained 12 bases not matched to a gene.

The chain couples TRBV11-3 to TRBJ2-2; D gene unclear. This CDR3 is 15 amino acids long. Germline V gene lookup returns CDR1 SGHNT and CDR2 YENEEA. Between the trimmed V and J ends, which lost 6 bases and 7 bases, there was a span of 18 bases. The CDR3 is CASSLAARDGGELFF. The CDR3 nucleotides are TGTGCCAGCAGTTTGGCGGCTCGAGACGGCGGGGAGCTGTTTTTT.

The gene calls are TRBV29-1 and TRBJ1-1; possibly TRBD1 for D (6 bases). V gave up 3 bases and J gave up 1 base, with 9 bases separating them. Germline V CDR1 and CDR2: SQVTM, ANQGSEA. The CDR3 spans 13 residues. The CDR3: CSVERGGNTEAFF. The CDR3, as DNA: TGCAGCGTTGAGAGAGGGGGGAACACTGAAGCTTTCTTT. The whole variable domain, remainder taken from reference TRBV29-1 and TRBJ1-1, is SAVISQKPSRDICQRGTSLTIQCQVDSQVTMMFWYRQQPGQSLTLIATANQGSEATYESGFVIDKFPISRPNLTFSTLTVSNMSPEDSSIYLCSVERGGNTEAFFGQGTRLTVV.

The chain is built from TRBV25-1 and TRBJ1-5, with a tentative D call TRBD1 (5 bases). The CDR3 covers 14 residues. The V end was cut by 4 bases, the J end by 0 bases, with 7 bases between. CDR1 and CDR2 from the germline V gene are MGHDK and SYGVNS. The DNA for the CDR3 is TGTGCCAGCAGTGCAGGGTATAGCAATCAGCCCCAGCATTTT. Translating it yields CASSAGYSNQPQHF.

The V gene is TRBV5-6, the J gene TRBJ2-6, with D perhaps TRBD1 (5 bases). The CDR3 is made up of 19 amino acids. The V gene lost 2 bases and the J gene lost 0 bases, with 18 bases spanning the gap. Per germline, CDR1 SGHDT and CDR2 YYEEEE. The CDR3 nucleotides are TGTGCCAGCAGCTTTACCAGACAGACCGTCTTCTCTGGGGCCAACGTCCTGACTTTC. It translates to CASSFTRQTVFSGANVLTF.

The DNA of the CDR3 is TGTGCCAGTAGTCTACTCGGGACAGGGAGTAATGGCTACACCTTC. This sequence encodes CASSLLGTGSNGYTF. The rearrangement uses TRBV19 and TRBJ1-2, with TRBD1 matching 9 bases. Trimming cost V 5 bases and J 6 bases; bases outside gene matches: 10. This CDR3 is built from 15 residues. CDR1 is LNHDA, CDR2 SQIVND, per germline (reference sequence).

The chain combines TRBV2 with TRBJ1-1; no reliable D call. CDR3 length equals 14 residues. Germline V gene sequence: CDR1 SNHLY, CDR2 FYNNEI. Trimming shortened V by 3 bases and J by 5 bases, and 13 bases separated the two germline ends. CDR3: CASSDPQSGTEAFF. CDR3 nucleotide sequence: TGTGCCAGCAGTGATCCCCAATCGGGGACTGAAGCTTTCTTT.

The chain combines TRBV5-4 with TRBJ2-7; 8 bases map to TRBD2. The V segment lost 2 bases and the J segment 5 bases; nucleotides outside the gene matches: 21. This CDR3 is built from 19 residues. Germline V lookup: CDR1 SGHNT, CDR2 YYREEE (reference sequence). CDR3 region: CASSFLGRGLSGSMDEQYF. The CDR3, as DNA: TGTGCCAGCAGCTTTCTTGGGAGGGGACTAAGCGGGAGTATGGACGAGCAGTACTTC.

The chain links TRBV4-3 to TRBJ2-3, with TRBD2 matching over 10 bases. The CDR3 length is 16 residues. Germline lookup yields CDR1 LGHNA and CDR2 YSLEER. The V and J ends lost 1 base and 1 base, in that order; junction bases with no gene match: 2. Here the CDR3 DNA reads TGCGCCAGCAGCCAAGTTGGGACTAGCGGCACAGATACGCAGTATTTT. It specifies CASSQVGTSGTDTQYF.

This chain joins TRBV4-1 and TRBJ2-1; D perhaps matches TRBD2 (6 bases). Between the trimmed V and J ends, which lost 3 bases and 5 bases, there was a span of 17 bases. The V gene's germline CDR1 is MGHRA and CDR2 YSYEKL. The CDR3 is made up of 16 amino acids. The CDR3: CASSQILMRDNNEQFF. The CDR3 bases are TGCGCCAGCAGCCAGATCCTAATGCGGGATAACAATGAGCAGTTCTTC.

This chain uses TRBV27 with TRBJ2-1, with unresolved D. CDR1 is MNHEY and CDR2 is SMNVEV in the germline V gene (reference sequence). The germline V and J ends were trimmed by 0 bases and 8 bases, with 14 bases remaining between them. CDR3 length: 15 residues. The CDR3 protein is CASSLSSSPWDEQFF. The CDR3 DNA follows: TGTGCCAGCAGTTTATCGTCTAGTCCCTGGGATGAGCAGTTCTTC.

This chain connects TRBV6-6 to TRBJ2-1, with D possibly matching TRBD2 (5 bases). CDR3 length equals 15 residues. Germline CDR1 reads MNHNY; CDR2 reads SVGAGI (reference sequence). The V and J ends lost 0 bases and 9 bases respectively, with 15 bases between them. The CDR3 loop reads CASSYSGGSPIEQFF. The CDR3, as DNA: TGTGCCAGCAGTTACTCGGGCGGGTCCCCGATTGAGCAGTTCTTC.

The chain recombines TRBV6-5 with TRBJ2-7; D perhaps matches TRBD2 (6 bases). CDR1 and CDR2 (germline): MNHEY, SVGAGI. The CDR3 loop spans 15 amino acids. V was clipped by 2 bases and J by 3 bases, with 14 bases between them. CDR3 nucleotide sequence: TGTGCCAGCAGTTACACCGGGACTGATGACTACGAGCAGTACTTC. It codes for CASSYTGTDDYEQYF.

Notes on this clone: Within the sample, other DNA sequences also encode this same CDR3. The V call is TRBV28, the J call TRBJ1-1; 7 nucleotides match TRBD1. Germline V gene lookup returns CDR1 MDHEN and CDR2 SYDVKM. The V segment lost 4 bases and the J segment 4 bases; nucleotides outside the gene matches: 0. The CDR3 extends over 12 amino acids. The CDR3 sequence is CASSSGGTEAFF. The CDR3 nucleotides are TGTGCCAGCAGTTCAGGGGGCACTGAAGCTTTCTTT.

The V gene is TRBV5-6, the J gene TRBJ1-5; no reliable D call. CDR3 length: 14 amino acids. Trimming shortened V by 0 bases and J by 5 bases, and 9 bases separated the two germline ends. CDR1 is SGHDT, CDR2 YYEEEE, per germline. This CDR3 reads CASSLGMRDQPQHF. The CDR3 DNA is TGTGCCAGCAGCTTGGGTATGAGGGATCAGCCCCAGCATTTT.

V gene TRBV19 combines with J gene TRBJ2-3, with D possibly matching TRBD2 (6 bases). The CDR3 contains 15 residues. Trimming stripped 4 bases from V and 5 bases from J, with 16 bases between. Germline values: CDR1 LNHDA, CDR2 SQIVND (reference sequence). The CDR3 spells CASSTAPLREDTQYF. The CDR3, as DNA: TGTGCCAGTAGTACCGCCCCCCTGCGGGAAGATACGCAGTATTTT.

The genes are TRBV7-2 and TRBJ1-5; D gene ambiguous. The V gene's germline CDR1 is SGHTA and CDR2 FQGNSA. V dropped 5 bases and J dropped 2 bases, with 13 bases sitting between them. This CDR3 has 15 amino acids. The CDR3 nucleotides are TGTGCCAGCAGCCCGAGCGTTAGCGGCAATCAGCCCCAGCATTTT. It encodes CASSPSVSGNQPQHF.

This sequence joins TRBV9 and TRBJ2-1, with 9 bases matching TRBD2. CDR3 size: 16 residues. The germline gives CDR1 SGDLS, CDR2 YYNGEE. J was trimmed by 2 bases and V by 3 bases; bases with no gene match: 6. For the CDR3, the DNA is TGTGCCAGCAGCGCCGTAGCGGGAGCCCCCTACAATGAGCAGTTCTTC. This sequence encodes CASSAVAGAPYNEQFF. Supplemented by reference TRBV9 and TRBJ2-1, the full variable domain reads DSGVTQTPKHLITATGQRVTLRCSPRSGDLSVYWYQQSLDQGLQFLIQYYNGEERAKGNILERFSAQQFPDLHSELNLSSLELGDSALYFCASSAVAGAPYNEQFFGPGTRLTVL.

This rearrangement joins TRBV18 to TRBJ1-1; D is ambiguous. Trimming shortened V by 2 bases and J by 1 base, and 8 bases separated the two germline ends. The germline gives CDR1 KGHSH, CDR2 LQKENI. CDR3 length: 14 amino acids. The CDR3, as DNA: TGTGCCAGCTCACCAGGGCGTCAGAACACTGAAGCTTTCTTT. Translated: CASSPGRQNTEAFF. The entire variable domain, with the rest obtained from reference TRBV18 and TRBJ1-1, is as follows: NAGVMQNPRHLVRRRGQEARLRCSPMKGHSHVYWYRQLPEEGLKFMVYLQKENIIDESGMPKERFSAEFPKEGPSILRIQQVVRGDSAAYFCASSPGRQNTEAFFGQGTRLTVV.

J is TRBJ2-7 and V is TRBV7-8; D perhaps matches TRBD2 (5 bases). CDR1 SGHVS and CDR2 FQNEAQ come from the germline V gene. The V end was cut by 1 base, the J end by 1 base, with 14 bases between. The CDR3 loop spans 16 amino acids. The CDR3: CASSLVGGSSSYEQYF. The CDR3 nucleotides read TGTGCCAGCAGCTTAGTGGGTGGGAGTTCTTCCTACGAGCAGTACTTC.

The chain links TRBV6-5 to TRBJ1-1; 8 bases align to TRBD1. V dropped 1 base and J dropped 4; count of bases not matched to a gene: 5. CDR1 and CDR2 (germline): MNHEY, SVGAGI. CDR3 length: 15 amino acids. CDR3 nucleotide sequence: TGTGCCAGCAGTTACTTCCAGGGGGCACGCACTGAAGCTTTCTTT. It encodes CASSYFQGARTEAFF.

The rearrangement uses TRBV30 and TRBJ1-2; perhaps TRBD1 as D (5 bases). Germline CDR1 GTSNPN, CDR2 SVGIG (reference sequence). This CDR3 is built from 13 residues. Trimming removed 0 bases at V and 2 bases at J, with 7 bases between. In DNA form, the CDR3 reads TGTGCCTGGAGTGTTACAGGAAACTATGGCTACACCTTC. Protein: CAWSVTGNYGYTF. Based on the CDR3 plus reference TRBV30 and TRBJ1-2, the full variable domain is SQTIHQWPATLVQPVGSPLSLECTVEGTSNPNLYWYRQAAGRGLQLLFYSVGIGQISSEVPQNLSASRPQDRQFILSSKKLLLSDSGFYLCAWSVTGNYGYTFGSGTRLTVV.